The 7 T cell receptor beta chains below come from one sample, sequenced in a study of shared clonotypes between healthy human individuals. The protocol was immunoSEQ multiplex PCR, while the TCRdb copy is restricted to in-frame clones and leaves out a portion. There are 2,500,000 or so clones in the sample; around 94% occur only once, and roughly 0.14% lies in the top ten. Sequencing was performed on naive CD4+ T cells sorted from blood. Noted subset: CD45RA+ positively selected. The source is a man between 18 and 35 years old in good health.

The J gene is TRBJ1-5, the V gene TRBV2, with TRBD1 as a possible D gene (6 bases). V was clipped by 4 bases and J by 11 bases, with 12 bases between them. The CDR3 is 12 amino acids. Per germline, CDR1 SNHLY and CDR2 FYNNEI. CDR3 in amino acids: CASSVGGEAQHF. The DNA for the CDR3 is TGTGCCAGCAGTGTTGGGGGCGAGGCCCAGCATTTT. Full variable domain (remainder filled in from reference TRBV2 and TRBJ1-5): EPEVTQTPSHQVTQMGQEVILRCVPISNHLYFYWYRQILGQKVEFLVSFYNNEISEKSEIFDDQFSVERPDGSNFTLKIRSTKLEDSAMYFCASSVGGEAQHFGDGTRLSIL.

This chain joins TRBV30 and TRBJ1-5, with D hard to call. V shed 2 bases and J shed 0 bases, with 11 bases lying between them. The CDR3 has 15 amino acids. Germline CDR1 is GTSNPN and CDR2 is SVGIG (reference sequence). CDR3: CAWSTGRYSNQPQHF. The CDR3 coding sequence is TGTGCCTGGAGTACCGGACGGTATAGCAATCAGCCCCAGCATTTT.

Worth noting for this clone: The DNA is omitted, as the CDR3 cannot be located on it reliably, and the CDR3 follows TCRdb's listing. The CDR3: CSVGDGAGEFF. This chain joins TRBV29-1 and TRBJ2-1; the table calls TRBD1, which could not be checked here. CDR1 and CDR2 from the germline V gene are SQVTM and ANQGSEA. The CDR3 spans 11 residues, counting both ends.

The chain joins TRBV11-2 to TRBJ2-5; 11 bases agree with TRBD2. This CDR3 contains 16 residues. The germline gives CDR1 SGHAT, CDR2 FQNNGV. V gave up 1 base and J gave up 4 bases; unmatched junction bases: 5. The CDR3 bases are TGTGCCAGCAGCTTAGTCGTAGCGGGAGGGCGAGAGACCCAGTACTTC. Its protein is CASSLVVAGGRETQYF.

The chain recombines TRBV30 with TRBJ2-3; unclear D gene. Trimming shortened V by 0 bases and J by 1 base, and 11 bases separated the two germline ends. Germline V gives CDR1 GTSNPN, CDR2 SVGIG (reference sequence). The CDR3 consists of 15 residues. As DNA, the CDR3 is TGTGCCTGGAGTGTAAATAGTCCTGGCACAGATACGCAGTATTTT. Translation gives CAWSVNSPGTDTQYF.

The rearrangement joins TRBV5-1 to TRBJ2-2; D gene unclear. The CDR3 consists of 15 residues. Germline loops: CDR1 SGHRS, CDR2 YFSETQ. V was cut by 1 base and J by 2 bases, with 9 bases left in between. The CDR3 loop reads CASSLMVGNTGELFF. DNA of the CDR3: TGCGCCAGCAGCTTGATGGTGGGTAACACCGGGGAGCTGTTTTTT.

For the CDR3, the DNA is TGTGCCAGCAGTCCCACCCCCGTCACGGGGAGCACCTTC. Translated, it gives CASSPTPVTGSTF. The V gene is TRBV11-2, the J gene TRBJ1-2, with unresolved D. This CDR3 has 13 residues. V was clipped by 6 bases and J by 13 bases, with 21 bases between them. The V gene's germline CDR1 is SGHAT and CDR2 FQNNGV.